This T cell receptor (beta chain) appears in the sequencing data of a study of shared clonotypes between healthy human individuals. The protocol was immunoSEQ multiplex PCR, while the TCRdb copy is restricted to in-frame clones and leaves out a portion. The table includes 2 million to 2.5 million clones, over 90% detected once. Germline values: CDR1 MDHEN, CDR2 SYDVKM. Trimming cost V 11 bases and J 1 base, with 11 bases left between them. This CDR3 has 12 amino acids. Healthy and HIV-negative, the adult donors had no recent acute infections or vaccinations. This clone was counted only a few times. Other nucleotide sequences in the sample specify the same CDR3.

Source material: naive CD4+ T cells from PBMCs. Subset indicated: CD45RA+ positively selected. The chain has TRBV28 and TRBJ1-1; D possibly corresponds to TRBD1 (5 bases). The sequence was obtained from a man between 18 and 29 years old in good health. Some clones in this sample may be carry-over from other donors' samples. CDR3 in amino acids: CASLDRNTEAFF. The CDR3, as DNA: TGTGCCTCCCTAGACAGGAACACTGAAGCTTTCTTT. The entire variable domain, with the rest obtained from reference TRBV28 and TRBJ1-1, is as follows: DVKVTQSSRYLVKRTGEKVFLECVQDMDHENMFWYRQDPGLGLRLIYFSYDVKMKEKGDIPEGYSVSREKKERFSLILESASTNQTSMYLCASLDRNTEAFFGQGTRLTVV.